This T cell receptor (beta chain) was identified in a study of shared clonotypes between healthy human individuals. This CDR3 contains 11 residues. CDR1 is MNHEY, CDR2 SMNVEV, per germline (reference sequence). TCRdb's copy holds only in-frame clones and misses some; the assay was immunoSEQ multiplex PCR. The table lists millions of clones, approximately 94% of them singletons. The study separated CD4+ cells into CD45RA+ naive and CD45RA-negative memory subsets. This clone was seen a single time. The junction shows a germline mismatch at one end, possibly a read error. The sample holds other DNA sequences that translate to the same CDR3.

The receptor was isolated from a man between 18 and 29 years old in good health. The gene calls are TRBV27 and TRBJ2-7; D uncertain. The source material was naive CD4+ T cells sorted from blood. The subset denotes: CD45RA+ positively selected. The CDR3 bases are TGTGCCAGCGGTTTATCCTACGAGCAGTACTTC. Residues: CASGLSYEQYF.